Below are 14 T cell receptor beta chains sequenced from a single sample in a study of PD-1 blockade in mismatch repair-deficient tumors. The assay was immunoSEQ multiplex PCR, and TCRdb's table has in-frame clones only and misses some. The sample lists 50,000 or so clones; over 75% were seen once. This sample comprised peripheral blood, obtained around 19 weeks after starting pembrolizumab. All receptors derive from an adult with mismatch repair-deficient cancer.

There are a few counts of this clone. This chain connects TRBV5-1 to TRBJ2-7; D is undetermined. V lost 4 bases, J lost 2 bases, and 13 bases lay in between. The CDR3 consists of 14 residues. Germline CDR1 and CDR2: SGHRS and YFSETQ. The CDR3 protein is CASSPLGGTYEQYF. CDR3 coding DNA: TGCGCCAGCAGCCCCCTAGGTGGGACCTACGAGCAGTACTTC.

The gene calls are TRBV7-2 and TRBJ2-2, with TRBD2 identical over 10 bases. The germline V gene has CDR1 SGHTA and CDR2 FQGNSA. J lost 1 base, V lost 5 bases, and 4 bases had no gene match. This CDR3 contains 16 residues. CDR3 residues: CASSKLAGKNTGELFF. CDR3 sequence (DNA): TGTGCCAGCAGCAAACTAGCGGGAAAGAACACCGGGGAGCTGTTTTTT.

The V gene is TRBV10-3, the J gene TRBJ2-7; unclear D gene. This CDR3 comprises 14 residues. V was shortened by 3 bases and J by 4 bases, with 13 bases between the two germline ends. Germline CDR1 is ENHRY and CDR2 is SYGVKD. The CDR3 is CAISDSGGEYEQYF. The CDR3 DNA is TGTGCCATCAGTGACTCTGGCGGTGAGTACGAGCAGTACTTC.

CDR3 residues: CASSLAYPNRVPNEKLFF. Written as DNA, the CDR3 is TGTGCCAGCAGCTTAGCTTATCCTAATAGAGTACCGAATGAAAAACTGTTTTTT. This chain connects TRBV7-6 to TRBJ1-4; D uncertain. The CDR3 is 18 amino acids. The germline V gene has CDR1 SGHVS and CDR2 FNYEAQ. The V end lost 0 bases, the J end lost 5 bases, and 19 bases lay between the germline ends.

This chain connects TRBV5-1 to TRBJ2-7; 10 bases agree with TRBD2. This CDR3 is built from 15 residues. After removal of 1 base from V and 5 bases from J, the junction contained 6 bases not matched to a gene. Per the germline V gene, CDR1 is SGHRS and CDR2 is YFSETQ. The CDR3 here is CASSLFSAGGNEQYF. Written as DNA, the CDR3 is TGCGCCAGCAGCTTGTTCTCAGCGGGAGGGAACGAGCAGTACTTC. The full variable domain, its missing parts supplied by reference TRBV5-1 and TRBJ2-7, is KAGVTQTPRYLIKTRGQQVTLSCSPISGHRSVSWYQQTPGQGLQFLFEYFSETQRNKGNFPGRFSGRQFSNSRSEMNVSTLELGDSALYLCASSLFSAGGNEQYFGPGTRLTVT.

This chain joins TRBV5-1 and TRBJ2-6, with TRBD1 matching 8 bases. Trimming took 9 bases from V and 0 from J; bases not matched to a gene: 5. CDR1 and CDR2 from the germline V gene are SGHRS and YFSETQ. The CDR3 totals 15 residues. The CDR3 protein is CATGQGSSGANVLTF. In DNA form, the CDR3 reads TGCGCCACCGGACAGGGAAGCTCTGGGGCCAACGTCCTGACTTTC.

To note about this clone: This sequence is one base from a far larger clone and is likely a read error. This CDR3 is also generated by other DNA sequences in the sample. This chain links TRBV4-1 with TRBJ2-1; D might be TRBD2 (5 bases). This CDR3 region has 17 residues. Germline values: CDR1 MGHRA, CDR2 YSYEKL. V lost 3 bases, J lost 9 bases, and 24 bases lay in between. In DNA, the CDR3 is TGCGCCAGCAGCCAGCGGGTAACCCCCGGGGAGACCGGTGAGCAGTTCTTC. Amino acids: CASSQRVTPGETGEQFF.

V gene TRBV11-3 combines with J gene TRBJ2-7; the D gene is possibly TRBD1 (5 bases). Trimming left V 3 bases short and J 5 bases short, with 14 bases between. CDR1 SGHNT and CDR2 YENEEA come from the germline V gene. The length of the CDR3 is 14 residues. CDR3 nucleotides: TGTGCCAGCAGCTTTGAAGCAGGGTTGAACGAGCAGTACTTC. Amino acid sequence: CASSFEAGLNEQYF.

This clone showed up just once. The CDR3 DNA follows: TGTGCCACCAGCAGGTATCAGGGCACCGGGGAGCTGTTTTTT. Translation: CATSRYQGTGELFF. This chain links TRBV15 with TRBJ2-2; D might be TRBD1 (5 bases). The CDR3 sequence is 14 residues long. CDR1 and CDR2 from the germline V gene are LNHNV and YYDKDF (reference sequence). Trimming cost V 3 bases and J 4 bases, with 9 bases left between them.

This chain connects TRBV5-5 to TRBJ1-2; D remains ambiguous. Germline values: CDR1 SGHKS, CDR2 YYEKEE (reference sequence). This CDR3 comprises 13 residues. V lost 4 bases and J 0 bases, leaving 7 bases between the germline ends. The CDR3 loop is CASSEDSNYGYTF. The CDR3 DNA is TGTGCCAGCAGCGAGGACTCTAACTATGGCTACACCTTC.

This clone appeared once. The rearrangement joins TRBV27 to TRBJ2-2, with a weak D call TRBD1 (6 bases). CDR3 length: 16 residues. V shed 6 bases and J shed 5 bases, with 19 bases lying between them. The germline CDR1 and CDR2 sequences are MNHEY and SMNVEV (reference sequence). The CDR3 DNA sequence: TGTGCCAGCAGAGCTCTCCCAGGGGTTAATACCGGGGAGCTGTTTTTT. This sequence encodes CASRALPGVNTGELFF.

A remark on this clone: The junction differs from germline at one of its ends, possibly a read error. The chain has TRBV7-7 and TRBJ2-1, with D perhaps TRBD1 or TRBD2 (5 bases each). From germline, CDR1 is SSHAT and CDR2 FNYEAQ (reference sequence). The CDR3 runs to 13 residues. CDR3 region: CASSLGTGTEQFF. The CDR3, as DNA: TGTGCTAGCAGCTTAGGCACCGGGACTGAGCAGTTCTTC.

As DNA, the CDR3 is TGCGCCAGCAGCAAAGGGGGCTCCTACGAGCAGTACTTC. This translates into CASSKGGSYEQYF. The chain links TRBV5-1 to TRBJ2-7; D might be TRBD1 (6 bases). Deletions cut 4 bases from V and 0 bases from J, with 8 bases between. This CDR3 region has 13 residues. CDR1 SGHRS and CDR2 YFSETQ come from the germline V gene.

The chain recombines TRBV2 with TRBJ2-7, with a tentative D call TRBD1 (7 bases). The CDR3 loop spans 14 amino acids. V gave up 1 base and J gave up 3 bases, with 10 bases separating them. Looked up from germline, CDR1 is SNHLY and CDR2 is FYNNEI. Here the CDR3 DNA reads TGTGCCAGCAGTGAAGTCAGGGGGGACTACGAGCAGTACTTC. Its protein is CASSEVRGDYEQYF.